This is a list of T cell receptor beta chains from one sample in a study of OX40 agonist ivuxolimab in advanced cancers. Sequenced by immunoSEQ multiplex PCR; TCRdb stores in-frame clones only, minus some. The sample holds 60,000 to 75,000 clones, 90% to 95% seen once. Sequencing was performed on CD4+ or CD8+ T cells sorted from blood, taken in a trial of the OX40 agonist ivuxolimab. The receptor source for this set is an adult with an advanced solid tumor such as melanoma, head and neck, liver or kidney cancer. Each CDR3 is given with its conserved first and last residue. Each record gives: V gene, D gene, J gene, CDR3 protein. A D gene is named only where the DNA matches it firmly.

TRBV2	TRBD1	TRBJ1-2	CASSDKTGQGVPYGYTF
TRBV11-3	TRBD1	TRBJ2-5	CASSDGPGTGKETQYF
TRBV11-2	.	TRBJ2-7	CASSLDLGGFYEQYF
TRBV28	TRBD2	TRBJ2-5	CASSPGLAAGVSWETQYF
TRBV29-1	.	TRBJ1-2	CSVGPEKDYGYTF
TRBV7-9	.	TRBJ1-1	CASSLEQPEAFF
TRBV5-6	.	TRBJ2-1	CASSLLVRGEQFF
TRBV27	TRBD1	TRBJ2-7	CASSWYFPGQGEQYF
TRBV27	TRBD1	TRBJ2-7	CASRSGTDKSGQYF
TRBV9	.	TRBJ2-3	CASSAPWGSPDTQYF
TRBV9	TRBD1	TRBJ2-5	CASSVGDREKTQYF
TRBV7-2	TRBD2	TRBJ2-1	CASSLKGGELYFYNEQFF
TRBV18	.	TRBJ2-3	CASSPQRTRTDTQYF
TRBV27	TRBD1	TRBJ1-5	CASSLGTVNQPQHF
TRBV5-4	TRBD1	TRBJ2-7	CASSQPGQRSYEQYF
TRBV7-6	TRBD2	TRBJ2-5	CASSLLWTSGRAGETQYF
TRBV13	.	TRBJ2-1	CASSSQSHGAGYNEQFF
TRBV9	.	TRBJ2-7	CASSVGLGAYEQYF
TRBV5-4	.	TRBJ1-3	CASSKDSGGNTIYF
TRBV27	.	TRBJ2-2	CATGHKGTGELSF
TRBV5-4	.	TRBJ2-2	CASSELAGELFF
TRBV20-1	TRBD2	TRBJ2-1	CGCWGGEQFF
TRBV27	.	TRBJ1-1	CASSLSAGAVGTEAFF
TRBV27	.	TRBJ1-3	CASSLQGRGNTIYF
TRBV6-4	.	TRBJ2-5	CASSASEGRGQYF
TRBV7-8	.	TRBJ1-2	CASSSRGPGGGYTF
TRBV11-2	.	TRBJ1-5	CASSLDWGREPQHF
TRBV11-2	TRBD2	TRBJ2-1	CASSLLADYNEQFF
TRBV4-1	.	TRBJ1-2	CASSRTASNYGYTF
TRBV7-9	TRBD1	TRBJ2-1	CASSRDRAFSHEQFF
TRBV19	TRBD1	TRBJ2-7	CASSITGGYEQYF
TRBV19	TRBD1	TRBJ1-5	CASRLGTGAWGQPQHF
TRBV27	TRBD2	TRBJ2-3	CASSSRGLAGSTDTQYF
TRBV6-5	TRBD2	TRBJ2-3	CASSRASGRTDTQYF
TRBV6-5	.	TRBJ2-7	CASSELGAGYEQYF
TRBV6-5	.	TRBJ2-7	CASSYSLGSEDEQYF
TRBV19	.	TRBJ1-5	CASSISEGQPQHF
TRBV25-1	.	TRBJ2-2	CASSEFYGELFF
TRBV5-5	TRBD1	TRBJ2-4	CASSLGQFNTNIQYF
TRBV7-6	.	TRBJ2-1	CASSSAGFVAQYNEQFF
TRBV27	TRBD2	TRBJ2-5	CASGLAGETQYF